One sample yielded the 32 T cell receptor beta chains listed below, sequenced in a study of metastatic and nonmetastatic thyroid tumors (dated by TCRdb to 2020 to 2022). Before undergoing thyroid surgery, none of the patients had been given any kind of treatment. The library relied on PCR. Sequencing took place on an Illumina HiSeq 4000. TCRdb cleaned the public reads at Q25 with fastp, built clones with MiXCR and kept in-frame beta chains. A total of over 70,000 clones appear in this sample, more than 15% of them only once. The biggest ten clones account for 9.5% to 15% of the sample. The sequenced material came from blood. These receptors were obtained from a female donor with papillary thyroid cancer or a benign thyroid nodule (not recorded which). Some clones in this sample may be carry-over from other donors' samples.

In its sample, this clone was seen many times. The rearrangement uses TRBV20-1 and TRBJ2-7, with 7 positions matching TRBD1. The CDR3 totals 13 residues. The germline V gene encodes CDR1 DFQATT and CDR2 SNEGSKA (reference sequence). After removal of 6 bases from V and 5 bases from J, the junction contained 10 bases not matched to a gene. CDR3 sequence reads: CSAIRGILDEQYF. As DNA, the CDR3 is TGCAGTGCAATCAGGGGGATCCTGGACGAGCAGTACTTC.

This sequence joins TRBV5-5 and TRBJ2-7; the D gene is possibly TRBD2 (6 bases). This CDR3 comprises 13 residues. Per the germline V gene, CDR1 is SGHKS and CDR2 is YYEKEE (reference sequence). V lost 1 base to trimming and J lost 4 bases, with 9 bases between them. The CDR3 coding sequence is TGTGCCAGCAGCTTGCGCGGGGCGTACGAGCAGTACTTC. Its translation: CASSLRGAYEQYF.

This clone was recorded many times. The rearrangement joins TRBV24-1 to TRBJ1-2; the D gene is possibly TRBD1 (5 bases). The V and J ends lost 4 bases and 3 bases respectively, with 17 bases between them. CDR3 length: 16 amino acids. CDR1 KGHDR and CDR2 SFDVKD come from the germline V gene. The CDR3 nucleotides read TGTGCCACCAGTGACCCTGGGGCTGCGAACTACTATGGCTACACCTTC. It specifies CATSDPGAANYYGYTF.

CDR3 loop: CASSQVGTANYGYTF. The CDR3 DNA sequence: TGTGCCAGCAGCCAGGTCGGGACAGCTAACTATGGCTACACCTTC. This chain uses TRBV11-1 with TRBJ1-2; 7 bases map to TRBD1. V gave up 5 bases and J gave up 0 bases; unmatched junction bases: 6. CDR3 length equals 15 residues. Germline assignment: CDR1 SGHAT and CDR2 FQDESV (reference sequence). Drawing the rest from reference TRBV11-1 and TRBJ1-2, the complete variable domain is EAEVAQSPRYKITEKSQAVAFWCDPISGHATLYWYRQILGQGPELLVQFQDESVVDDSQLPKDRFSAERLKGVDSTLKIQPAELGDSAMYLCASSQVGTANYGYTFGSGTRLTVV.

This clone has at least ten counts. J is TRBJ1-5 and V is TRBV10-3, with 8 bases lining up with TRBD1. In germline, CDR1 is ENHRY, CDR2 SYGVKD. J was trimmed by 0 bases and V by 6 bases; bases with no gene match: 4. The CDR3 sequence is 15 residues long. CDR3 bases: TGTGCCATCAGCACGACAGGGGATAGCAATCAGCCCCAGCATTTT. Protein sequence: CAISTTGDSNQPQHF.

This clone was recorded many times. The chain employs TRBV18 and TRBJ2-2; D is ambiguous. CDR3 length: 11 residues. Germline V gives CDR1 KGHSH, CDR2 LQKENI. The V end was cut by 7 bases, the J end by 6 bases, with 6 bases between. As DNA, the CDR3 is TGTGCCAGCTATCAGTCCGGGGAGCTGTTTTTT. This codes for CASYQSGELFF.

The chain recombines TRBV4-2 with TRBJ2-5; D uncertain. Trimming took 1 base from V and 2 from J, leaving 8 bases between them. CDR1 LGHNA and CDR2 YNFKEQ come from the germline V gene. CDR3 length equals 14 residues. The CDR3 here is CASSQVAGQETQYF. CDR3 DNA: TGTGCCAGCAGCCAAGTCGCCGGGCAAGAGACCCAGTACTTC.

This clone was observed many times. The chain joins TRBV28 to TRBJ2-7; possible D gene TRBD1, 6 bases. Germline loops: CDR1 MDHEN, CDR2 SYDVKM. V was pared by 2 bases and J by 6 bases, with 11 bases between. This CDR3 has 13 residues. CDR3 amino acids: CASSLVNRAEQYF. CDR3 nucleotides: TGTGCCAGCAGTTTAGTAAACAGGGCCGAGCAGTACTTC.

This clone was found many times. V is TRBV3-1 and J is TRBJ2-3; 12 positions match TRBD2. Trimming cost V 4 bases and J 3 bases; bases outside gene matches: 2. Per the germline V gene, CDR1 is LGHDT and CDR2 is YNNKEL (reference sequence). The CDR3 has 15 amino acids. CDR3 region: CASSLGLAGTDTQYF. In DNA, the CDR3 is TGTGCCAGCAGCCTCGGACTAGCGGGGACAGATACGCAGTATTTT.

This clone was detected many times. The V gene is TRBV28, the J gene TRBJ2-7; 11 positions match TRBD2. The CDR3 runs 16 residues. The trim removed 1 base at V and 2 bases at J, leaving 4 bases unmatched. Germline V CDR1 and CDR2: MDHEN, SYDVKM. CDR3 in DNA: TGTGCCAGCAGTTTATATAGCGGGAGGGCCGCCTACGAGCAGTACTTC. It specifies CASSLYSGRAAYEQYF. Looking up the rest from reference TRBV28 and TRBJ2-7 gives the full variable domain: DVKVTQSSRYLVKRTGEKVFLECVQDMDHENMFWYRQDPGLGLRLIYFSYDVKMKEKGDIPEGYSVSREKKERFSLILESASTNQTSMYLCASSLYSGRAAYEQYFGPGTRLTVT.

This chain uses TRBV30 with TRBJ2-2; TRBD2 matches 9 bases. Germline trimming cut 5 bases from V and 5 bases from J; bases unmatched to any gene: 9. The CDR3 has 15 amino acids. CDR1 is GTSNPN, CDR2 SVGIG, per germline (reference sequence). Here the CDR3 DNA reads TGTGCCTGGGCCCCTCTAGCGGGAAGGACCGGGGAGCTGTTTTTT. It codes for CAWAPLAGRTGELFF.

This clone was recorded many times. V is TRBV2 and J is TRBJ2-1; possibly TRBD1 for D (6 bases). The CDR3 loop spans 13 amino acids. The V gene's germline CDR1 is SNHLY and CDR2 FYNNEI. V lost 7 bases and J lost 10, with 17 bases in between. In DNA, the CDR3 is TGTGCCAGCACTATTCTCCTCACAGGGGAGCAGTTCTTC. Its translation is CASTILLTGEQFF. The full variable domain, completed using reference TRBV2 and TRBJ2-1, is EPEVTQTPSHQVTQMGQEVILRCVPISNHLYFYWYRQILGQKVEFLVSFYNNEISEKSEIFDDQFSVERPDGSNFTLKIRSTKLEDSAMYFCASTILLTGEQFFGPGTRLTVL.

At least ten counts were recorded for this clone. The V and J genes are TRBV18 and TRBJ1-6; the match to TRBD1 covers 7 bases. There are 15 residues in the CDR3. CDR1 and CDR2 from the germline V gene are KGHSH and LQKENI. The ends lost 1 base at V and 6 bases at J; junction bases unmatched: 3. The CDR3: CASSPRDSSNSPLHF. The CDR3 DNA reads as TGTGCCAGCTCACCACGGGACAGCAGTAATTCACCCCTCCACTTT.

At least ten counts were recorded for this clone. The chain uses TRBV6-1 and TRBJ1-2, with D possibly TRBD1 on 6 matching bases. V was trimmed by 7 bases and J by 0 bases, leaving 18 bases between them. CDR1 and CDR2 (germline): MNHNS, SASEGT. CDR3 size: 16 residues. CDR3 sequence (DNA): TGTGCCAGCAACAATAGACAGGCCGGAGCTAACTATGGCTACACCTTC. Its translation: CASNNRQAGANYGYTF.

The rearrangement joins TRBV20-1 to TRBJ2-1; the D call may be TRBD1 or TRBD2 (6 bases each). The CDR3 totals 14 residues. V was cut by 3 bases and J by 2 bases, with 11 bases left in between. Germline CDR1 DFQATT, CDR2 SNEGSKA (reference sequence). In DNA, the CDR3 is TGCAGTGCTAGGGAGGGGGGCACCTACAATGAGCAGTTCTTC. Protein product: CSAREGGTYNEQFF.

This rearrangement joins TRBV12-3 or TRBV12-4 to TRBJ1-3; no clear D gene. With 2 bases removed from V and 2 bases from J, the gap between germline ends came to 7 bases. The CDR3 runs 14 residues. The chain's CDR3 is CASSLSPPGNTIYF. DNA of the CDR3: TGTGCCAGCAGTTTAAGCCCGCCTGGAAACACCATATATTTT.

There are many counts of this clone. J is TRBJ2-1 and V is TRBV20-1, with D perhaps matching TRBD2 (6 bases). The CDR3 contains 14 residues. Trimming took off 1 base at V and 3 bases at J, with 10 bases between the two ends. CDR1 is DFQATT, CDR2 SNEGSKA, per germline (reference sequence). The CDR3 DNA reads TGCAGTGCTAGAGGTGGAGCGGGCTACAATGAGCAGTTCTTC. Protein sequence: CSARGGAGYNEQFF.

This clone was found many times. The chain joins TRBV7-9 to TRBJ1-5; tentative D call: TRBD1 (6 bases). The CDR3 contains 15 residues. Per germline, CDR1 SEHNR and CDR2 FQNEAQ (reference sequence). V gave up 4 bases and J gave up 3 bases, with 13 bases separating them. The CDR3 sequence is CASSSQGRANQPQHF. In DNA form, the CDR3 reads TGTGCCAGCAGCTCCCAGGGGCGAGCCAATCAGCCCCAGCATTTT. Variable domain in full (rest from reference TRBV7-9 and TRBJ1-5): DTGVSQNPRHKITKRGQNVTFRCDPISEHNRLYWYRQTLGQGPEFLTYFQNEAQLEKSRLLSDRFSAERPKGSFSTLEIQRTEQGDSAMYLCASSSQGRANQPQHFGDGTRLSIL.

This clone was detected many times. V gene TRBV9 combines with J gene TRBJ1-2; D is perhaps TRBD1 (6 bases). There are 16 residues in the CDR3. Trimming left V 0 bases short and J 4 bases short, with 16 bases between. Germline V gene data show CDR1 as SGDLS and CDR2 as YYNGEE. The CDR3 DNA follows: TGTGCCAGCAGCGTAGACTGGACAGCCTTTCCCTATGGCTACACCTTC. Its translation: CASSVDWTAFPYGYTF.

J is TRBJ2-1 and V is TRBV2; 11 bases agree with TRBD2. Trimming removed 2 bases from V and 7 bases from J; junction bases left unmatched: 10. Looked up from germline, CDR1 is SNHLY and CDR2 is FYNNEI. The CDR3 totals 17 residues. The CDR3 region has the DNA TGTGCCAGCAGTGAATTGGGACTAGCGGTAATGAGTAATGAGCAGTTCTTC. This translates into CASSELGLAVMSNEQFF.

J is TRBJ2-1 and V is TRBV12-3 or TRBV12-4; 8 bases line up with TRBD2. Trimming at V came to 7 bases and at J to 4 bases, leaving 9 bases not matched to a gene. The CDR3 contains 15 residues. The CDR3 bases are TGTGCCAGCACCGGGGGGGGGACTTATTACAATGAGCAGTTCTTC. Translation: CASTGGGTYYNEQFF.

This clone was observed many times. The chain recombines TRBV2 with TRBJ2-3; 7 bases match TRBD2. CDR1 is SNHLY and CDR2 is FYNNEI in the germline V gene. The CDR3 spans 13 residues. The V and J ends lost 4 bases and 2 bases, in that order; junction bases with no gene match: 0. In DNA form, the CDR3 reads TGTGCCAGCAGTGGGGACTACACAGATACGCAGTATTTT. This translates into CASSGDYTDTQYF.

The sample holds many counts of this clone. J is TRBJ2-7 and V is TRBV11-2; 10 bases are shared with TRBD1. Germline V lookup: CDR1 SGHAT, CDR2 FQNNGV. The trim removed 3 bases at V and 4 bases at J, leaving 3 bases unmatched. The CDR3 extends over 14 amino acids. DNA of the CDR3: TGTGCCAGCAGCTTGGGACAGGGGTTATACGAGCAGTACTTC. This sequence encodes CASSLGQGLYEQYF.

This sequence joins TRBV5-1 and TRBJ2-1; no reliable D call. The V gene's germline CDR1 is SGHRS and CDR2 YFSETQ. The CDR3 is 17 amino acids. V lost 0 bases, J lost 6 bases, and 19 bases lay in between. CDR3 nucleotide sequence: TGCGCCAGCAGCTTGGAAGGGCAATCTAGAGTTCGCAATGAGCAGTTCTTC. Encoded protein: CASSLEGQSRVRNEQFF.

This clone was counted many times. The chain combines TRBV6-1 with TRBJ2-7, with 10 bases that match TRBD2. The germline gives CDR1 MNHNS, CDR2 SASEGT. This CDR3 spans 15 amino acids. The trim removed 1 base at V and 0 bases at J, leaving 0 bases unmatched. The CDR3, as DNA: TGTGCCAGCAGTGAAGGACTAGCGGGCTCCTACGAGCAGTACTTC. Translating it yields CASSEGLAGSYEQYF.

The rearrangement links TRBV7-2 to TRBJ2-7; TRBD1 matches 8 bases. The V gene's germline CDR1 is SGHTA and CDR2 FQGNSA. V was clipped by 5 bases and J by 9 bases; unmatched bases: 12. The CDR3 totals 14 residues. The CDR3 here is CASSRDRLVGGQYF. DNA of the CDR3: TGTGCCAGCAGCCGGGACAGGCTCGTGGGGGGGCAGTACTTC.

This clone was detected ten times or more. The chain couples TRBV20-1 to TRBJ2-4, with no clear D. Germline assignment: CDR1 DFQATT and CDR2 SNEGSKA (reference sequence). V was pared by 5 bases and J by 9 bases, with 20 bases between. The CDR3 is made up of 14 amino acids. CDR3 nucleotides: TGCAGTGCTCCACGGACGGAATGGGGTGGCATTCAGTACTTC. It encodes CSAPRTEWGGIQYF.

This chain links TRBV5-4 with TRBJ2-2; D gene unclear. The V end was cut by 4 bases, the J end by 4 bases, with 8 bases between. CDR1 and CDR2 from the germline V gene are SGHNT and YYREEE (reference sequence). The CDR3 totals 13 residues. The CDR3 here is CASSRRVTGELFF. The CDR3 nucleotides are TGTGCCAGCAGCCGAAGGGTCACCGGGGAGCTGTTTTTT.

This clone was counted ten times or more. V and J are TRBV18 and TRBJ2-7; TRBD1 might be the D (5 bases). This CDR3 has 16 amino acids. Germline V gene lookup returns CDR1 KGHSH and CDR2 LQKENI. V was pared by 2 bases and J by 4 bases, with 18 bases between. CDR3 nucleotides: TGTGCCAGCTCACCATCCTGGACACCCGAAGGGTACGAGCAGTACTTC. Encoded protein: CASSPSWTPEGYEQYF.

This clone appeared many times. A read error may be the cause here, since a much bigger clone is one base away. The sample carries other DNA sequences with the same CDR3. The gene calls are TRBV7-8 and TRBJ2-3; the match to TRBD2 covers 10 bases. CDR3 length equals 17 residues. Germline CDR1 and CDR2: SGHVS and FQNEAQ. The CDR3 sequence: CACSPLGGLAVTDTQYF. The CDR3 nucleotides read TGTGCCTGCAGCCCGCTCGGTGGACTAGCGGTTACAGATACGCAGTATTTT.

Ten or more counts support this clone. The junction differs from germline at one of its ends, possibly a read error. The rearrangement links TRBV12-3 or TRBV12-4 to TRBJ2-2, with 12 bases identical to TRBD2. This CDR3 has 18 residues. The CDR3 region is CASSFRGLAGISTGGLFF. DNA of the CDR3: TGTGCCAGCAGTTTTCGCGGACTAGCGGGAATTTCTACCGGGGGGCTGTTTTTT.

This clone turned up a few times. The chain has TRBV27 and TRBJ2-7, with unresolved D. This CDR3 is 13 amino acids long. Germline CDR1 reads MNHEY; CDR2 reads SMNVEV (reference sequence). Trimming took 7 bases from V and 4 from J, leaving 14 bases between them. In nucleotides, the CDR3 is TGTGCCAGCAACTCCTCAGCATTATACGAGCAGTACGTC. Its protein is CASNSSALYEQYV.